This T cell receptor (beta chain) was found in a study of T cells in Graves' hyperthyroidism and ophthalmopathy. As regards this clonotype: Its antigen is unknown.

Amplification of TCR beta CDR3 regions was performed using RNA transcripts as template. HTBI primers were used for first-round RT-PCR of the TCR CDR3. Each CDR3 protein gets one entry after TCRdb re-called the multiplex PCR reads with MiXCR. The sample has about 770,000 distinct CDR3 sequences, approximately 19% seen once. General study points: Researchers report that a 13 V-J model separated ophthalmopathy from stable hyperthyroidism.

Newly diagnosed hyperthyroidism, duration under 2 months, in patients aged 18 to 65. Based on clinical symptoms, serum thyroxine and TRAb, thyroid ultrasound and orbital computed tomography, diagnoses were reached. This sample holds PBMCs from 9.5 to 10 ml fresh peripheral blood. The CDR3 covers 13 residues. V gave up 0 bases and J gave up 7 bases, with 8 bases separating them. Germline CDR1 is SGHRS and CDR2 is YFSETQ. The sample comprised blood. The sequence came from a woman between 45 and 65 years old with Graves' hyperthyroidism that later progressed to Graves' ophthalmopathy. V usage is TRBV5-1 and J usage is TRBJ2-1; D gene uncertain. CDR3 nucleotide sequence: TGCGCCAGCAGCTTGGTGAGGCGAAATGAGCAGTTCTTC. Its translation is CASSLVRRNEQFF.